These T cell receptor beta chains were read from a single sample in a study of cytomegalovirus exposure and HLA in healthy donors. Clones were sequenced by immunoSEQ multiplex PCR, and TCRdb holds only the in-frame ones, with some missing. The table shows under 75,000 clones, with 92% occurring only once. The sequenced sample consisted of PBMCs. Every receptor here comes from a man aged 18-30 years in good health and CMV-seropositive. Both conserved end residues are part of each CDR3. A D gene is named only where the DNA matches it firmly. Clone size, where shown, is once, few, many, or a class for clones that have expanded.

once	TRBD1	TRBJ1-2	TRBV5-4	TGTGCCAGCAGCTTGGGCACAGGGGCTTTAGGCGGCTACACCTTC	CASSLGTGALGGYTF
NA	NA	TRBJ2-7	TRBV27	TGTGCCAGCAGCGATAGTTCCGTACCTCCCTACGAGCAGTACTTC	CASSDSSVPPYEQYF
NA	TRBD1	TRBJ1-5	TRBV27	TGTGCCAGCAGAGGGACAGGAGGCCAGCCCCAGCATTTT	CASRGTGGQPQHF
once	TRBD1	TRBJ1-2	TRBV9	TGTGCCAGCAGCCCCCGGACAGGGGGCGCCGACTATGGCCACACCTTC	CASSPRTGGADYGHTF
NA	TRBD1	TRBJ1-1	TRBV27	TGTGCCAGCAGTTCGACGACAGGGGTCGGAACTGAAGCTTTCTTT	CASSSTTGVGTEAFF
few	TRBD2	TRBJ2-7	TRBV18	TGTGCCAGCTCATGGACTAGCGGTACCTACGAGCAGTACTTC	CASSWTSGTYEQYF
few	TRBD2	TRBJ2-7	TRBV4-2	TGTGCCAGCAGCCGGACCCAGGGGACTAGCAACGAGCAGTACTTC	CASSRTQGTSNEQYF
NA	TRBD2	TRBJ2-3	TRBV5-1	TGCGCCAGCAGGTACCTGACTAGCGGGAGGCCAGATACGCAGTATTTT	CASRYLTSGRPDTQYF
NA	NA	TRBJ2-2	TRBV18	TGTGCCAGCCGGACCGCACAGGGCCCGCGGGACACCGGGGAGCTGTTTTTT	CASRTAQGPRDTGELFF
NA	TRBD2	TRBJ2-1	TRBV5-1	TGCGCCAGCAGCAAGACTAGCGGGAGTGAGATATCCTACAATGAGCAGTTCTTC	CASSKTSGSEISYNEQFF
NA	TRBD1	TRBJ1-1	TRBV28	TGTGCCAGCAGTTTCCAGGGGGGTTCGTCTGAAGCTTTCTTT	CASSFQGGSSEAFF
NA	NA	TRBJ2-7	TRBV5-4	TGTGCCAGCAGCTTAGATAACAGGGGGGGAAGCTACGAGCAGTACTTC	CASSLDNRGGSYEQYF
NA	TRBD1	TRBJ1-1	TRBV11-2	TGTGCCAGCAACCACGCGGACAGGGGGAAGAAAGAAAGGACTGAAGCTTTCTTT	CASNHADRGKKERTEAFF
NA	NA	TRBJ2-7	TRBV13	TGTGCCAGCAGCCAATCCCGGGACTTTCGGCAAGACTCCTACGAGCAGTACTTC	CASSQSRDFRQDSYEQYF
NA	NA	TRBJ2-6	TRBV28	TGTGCCAGCAGGCCGTCAGGGTTCGGGGCCAACGTCCTGACTTTC	CASRPSGFGANVLTF
NA	NA	TRBJ2-7	TRBV27	TGTGCCAGCAGTTTGTCACAGGGTGGGGAGCAGTACTTC	CASSLSQGGEQYF
NA	TRBD2	TRBJ2-7	TRBV5-1	TGCGCCAGCAGCTTGGTAGGGGCGGGAGAAGGCGAGCAGTACTTC	CASSLVGAGEGEQYF
NA	NA	TRBJ1-1	TRBV19	TGTGCCAGTAGTATAGCCGGGGTTCTCACTGAAGCTTTCTTT	CASSIAGVLTEAFF
NA	NA	TRBJ2-7	TRBV7-9	TGTGCCAGCAGCCCCCCGACAGGTAGCTCCTACGAGCAGTACTTC	CASSPPTGSSYEQYF
NA	NA	TRBJ2-1	TRBV6-1	TGTGCCAGCAGTGAAGATGAGGTGGCAGGGTGGGTCTTC	CASSEDEVAGWVF
NA	NA	TRBJ2-3	TRBV27	TGTGCCAGCAGTTTAGCGGGATCTACGCAGTATTTT	CASSLAGSTQYF
NA	NA	TRBJ2-3	TRBV21-1	TGTGCCAGCAGCCGGGACTCGGAGGCAGATACGCAGTATTTT	CASSRDSEADTQYF
NA	TRBD2	TRBJ2-3	TRBV7-3	TGTGCCAGCAGCTTACGTAGCGGGACCACAGATACGCAGTATTTT	CASSLRSGTTDTQYF